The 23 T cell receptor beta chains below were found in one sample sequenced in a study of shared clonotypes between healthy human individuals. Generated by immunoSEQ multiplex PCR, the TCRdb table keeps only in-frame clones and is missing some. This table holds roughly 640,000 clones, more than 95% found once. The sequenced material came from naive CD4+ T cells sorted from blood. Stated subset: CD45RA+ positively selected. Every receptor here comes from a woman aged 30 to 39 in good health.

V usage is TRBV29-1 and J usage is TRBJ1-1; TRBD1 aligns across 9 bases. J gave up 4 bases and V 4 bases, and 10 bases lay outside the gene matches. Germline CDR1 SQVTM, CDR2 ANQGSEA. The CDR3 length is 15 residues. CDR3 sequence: CSVVRDRAPGTEAFF. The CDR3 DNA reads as TGCAGCGTTGTAAGGGACAGGGCGCCGGGCACTGAAGCTTTCTTT. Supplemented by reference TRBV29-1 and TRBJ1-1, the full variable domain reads SAVISQKPSRDICQRGTSLTIQCQVDSQVTMMFWYRQQPGQSLTLIATANQGSEATYESGFVIDKFPISRPNLTFSTLTVSNMSPEDSSIYLCSVVRDRAPGTEAFFGQGTRLTVV.

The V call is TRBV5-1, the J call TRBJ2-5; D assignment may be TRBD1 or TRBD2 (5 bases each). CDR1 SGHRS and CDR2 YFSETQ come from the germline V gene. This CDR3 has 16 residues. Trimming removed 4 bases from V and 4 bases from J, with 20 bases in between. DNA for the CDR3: TGCGCCAGCAGCCCTCCCTCGGGACCCCTGGGAGAGACCCAGTACTTC. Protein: CASSPPSGPLGETQYF.

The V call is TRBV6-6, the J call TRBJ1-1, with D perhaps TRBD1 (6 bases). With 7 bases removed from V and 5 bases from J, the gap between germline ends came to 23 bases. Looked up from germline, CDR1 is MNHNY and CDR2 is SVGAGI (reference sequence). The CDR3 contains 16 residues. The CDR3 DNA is TGTGCCAGCATTATCCGGGACACTTGGGAGGAAACTGAAGCTTTCTTT. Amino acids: CASIIRDTWEETEAFF.

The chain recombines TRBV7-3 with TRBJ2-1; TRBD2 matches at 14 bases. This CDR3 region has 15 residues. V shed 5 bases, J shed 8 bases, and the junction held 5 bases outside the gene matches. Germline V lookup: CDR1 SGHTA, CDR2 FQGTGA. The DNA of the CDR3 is TGTGCCAGCAGCGCCGGGACTAGCGGGAGCGATGAGCAGTTCTTC. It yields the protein CASSAGTSGSDEQFF.

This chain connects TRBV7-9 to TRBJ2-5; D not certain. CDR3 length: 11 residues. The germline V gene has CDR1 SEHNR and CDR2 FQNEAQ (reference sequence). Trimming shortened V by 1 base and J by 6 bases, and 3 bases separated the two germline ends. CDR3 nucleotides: TGTGCCAGCAGCTTAGAACAGACCCAGTACTTC. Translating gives CASSLEQTQYF.

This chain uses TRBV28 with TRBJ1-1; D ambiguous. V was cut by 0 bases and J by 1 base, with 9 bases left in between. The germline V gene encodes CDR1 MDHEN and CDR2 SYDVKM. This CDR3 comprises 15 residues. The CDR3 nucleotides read TGTGCCAGCAGTTTATGGGACCCGGGGAACACTGAAGCTTTCTTT. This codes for CASSLWDPGNTEAFF.

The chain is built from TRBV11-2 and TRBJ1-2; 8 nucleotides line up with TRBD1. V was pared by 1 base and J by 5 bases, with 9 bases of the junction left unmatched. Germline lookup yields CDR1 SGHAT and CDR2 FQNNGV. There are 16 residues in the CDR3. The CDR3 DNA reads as TGTGCCAGCAGCTTAGCCGTGGACAGGGCAGATTATGGCTACACCTTC. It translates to CASSLAVDRADYGYTF.

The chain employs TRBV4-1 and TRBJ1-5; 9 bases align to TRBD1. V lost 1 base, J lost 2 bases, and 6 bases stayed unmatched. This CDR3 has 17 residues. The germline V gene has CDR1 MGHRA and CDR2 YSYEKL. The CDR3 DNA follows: TGCGCCAGCAGCCAAGGTACAGGGGGCGTCGGCAATCAGCCCCAGCATTTT. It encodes CASSQGTGGVGNQPQHF.

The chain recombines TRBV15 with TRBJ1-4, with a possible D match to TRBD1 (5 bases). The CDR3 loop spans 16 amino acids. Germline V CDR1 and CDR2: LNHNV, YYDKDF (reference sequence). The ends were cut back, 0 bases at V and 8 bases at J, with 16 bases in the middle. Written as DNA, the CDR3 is TGTGCCACCAGCAGAGAAGTTGCAGGGCTAGGGGAAAAACTGTTTTTT. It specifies CATSREVAGLGEKLFF.

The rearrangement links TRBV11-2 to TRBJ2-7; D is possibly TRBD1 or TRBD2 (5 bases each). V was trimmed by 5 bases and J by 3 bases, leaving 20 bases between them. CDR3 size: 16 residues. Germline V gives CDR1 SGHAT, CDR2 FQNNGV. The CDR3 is CASSAFIGTDYYEQYF. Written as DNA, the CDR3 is TGTGCCAGCAGCGCCTTCATCGGGACGGATTACTACGAGCAGTACTTC.

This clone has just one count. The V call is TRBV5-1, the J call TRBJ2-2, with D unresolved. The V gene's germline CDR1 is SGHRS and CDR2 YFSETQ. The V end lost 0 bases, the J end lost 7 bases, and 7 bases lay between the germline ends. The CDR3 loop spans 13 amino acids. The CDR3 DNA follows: TGCGCCAGCAGCTTGGTCGGCGGCGGGGAGCTGTTTTTT. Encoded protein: CASSLVGGGELFF.

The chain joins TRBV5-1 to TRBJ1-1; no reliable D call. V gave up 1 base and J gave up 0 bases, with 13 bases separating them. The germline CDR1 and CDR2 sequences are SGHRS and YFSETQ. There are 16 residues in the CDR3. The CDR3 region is CASSLFRGAMNTEAFF. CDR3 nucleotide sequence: TGCGCCAGCAGCTTGTTTCGGGGAGCGATGAACACTGAAGCTTTCTTT.

CDR3 sequence: CARSFTRGEYEQYF. CDR3 coding DNA: TGTGCCAGAAGCTTCACCAGGGGGGAGTACGAGCAGTACTTC. This sequence joins TRBV5-3 and TRBJ2-7; a possible D gene is TRBD1 (7 bases). TRBV5-3 counts as an open reading frame of uncertain function. The CDR3 is 14 amino acids. V shed 2 bases and J shed 4 bases, with 13 bases lying between them.

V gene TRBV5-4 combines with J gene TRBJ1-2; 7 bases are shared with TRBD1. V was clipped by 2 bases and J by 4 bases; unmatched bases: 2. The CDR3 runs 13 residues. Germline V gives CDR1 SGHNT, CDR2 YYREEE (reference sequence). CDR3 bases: TGTGCCAGCAGCTTAGGGGGCGCCTATGGCTACACCTTC. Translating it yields CASSLGGAYGYTF.

The CDR3 loop reads CASSFHPTDGYTF. CDR3 sequence (DNA): TGCGCCAGCAGCTTTCATCCGACAGATGGCTACACCTTC. The J gene is TRBJ1-2, the V gene TRBV5-1, with a tentative D call TRBD1 (5 bases). This CDR3 is built from 13 residues. Looked up from germline, CDR1 is SGHRS and CDR2 is YFSETQ. Trimming cost V 2 bases and J 6 bases, with 11 bases left between them.

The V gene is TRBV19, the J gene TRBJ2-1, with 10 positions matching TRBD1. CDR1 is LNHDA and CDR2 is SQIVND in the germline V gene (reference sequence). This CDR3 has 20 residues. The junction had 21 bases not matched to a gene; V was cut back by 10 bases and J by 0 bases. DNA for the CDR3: TGTGCCACGATCCAGGGACCGGGACAGGGGTCCCCAAGCTCCTACAATGAGCAGTTCTTC. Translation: CATIQGPGQGSPSSYNEQFF.

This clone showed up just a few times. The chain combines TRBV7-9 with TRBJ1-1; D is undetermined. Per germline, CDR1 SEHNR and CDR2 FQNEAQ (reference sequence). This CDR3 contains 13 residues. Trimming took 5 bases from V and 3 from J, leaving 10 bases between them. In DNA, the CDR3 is TGTGCCAGCAGCGGATCCCCGGACACTGAAGCTTTCTTT. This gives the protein CASSGSPDTEAFF.

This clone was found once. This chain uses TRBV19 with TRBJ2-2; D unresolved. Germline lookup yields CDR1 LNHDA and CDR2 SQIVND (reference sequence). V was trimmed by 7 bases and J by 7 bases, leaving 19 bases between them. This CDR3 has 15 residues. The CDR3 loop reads CASTPLGRRGGELFF. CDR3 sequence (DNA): TGTGCCAGTACCCCCCTAGGACGCCGTGGCGGGGAGCTGTTTTTT.

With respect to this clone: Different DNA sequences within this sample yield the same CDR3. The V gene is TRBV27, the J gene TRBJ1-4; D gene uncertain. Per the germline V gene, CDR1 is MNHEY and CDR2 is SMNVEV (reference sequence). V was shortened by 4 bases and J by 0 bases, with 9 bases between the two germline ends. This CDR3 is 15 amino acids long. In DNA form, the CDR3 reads TGTGCCAGCAGTTCCGCAGGCGCAACTAATGAAAAACTGTTTTTT. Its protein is CASSSAGATNEKLFF. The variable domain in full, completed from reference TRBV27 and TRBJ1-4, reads EAQVTQNPRYLITVTGKKLTVTCSQNMNHEYMSWYRQDPGLGLRQIYYSMNVEVTDKGDVPEGYKVSRKEKRNFPLILESPSPNQTSLYFCASSSAGATNEKLFFGSGTQLSVL.

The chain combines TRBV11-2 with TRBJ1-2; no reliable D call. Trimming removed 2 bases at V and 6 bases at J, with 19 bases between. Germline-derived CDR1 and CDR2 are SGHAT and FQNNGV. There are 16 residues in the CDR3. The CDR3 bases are TGTGCCAGCAGCTTAATCATAGGTGGCAGAGCACATGGCTACACCTTC. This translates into CASSLIIGGRAHGYTF.

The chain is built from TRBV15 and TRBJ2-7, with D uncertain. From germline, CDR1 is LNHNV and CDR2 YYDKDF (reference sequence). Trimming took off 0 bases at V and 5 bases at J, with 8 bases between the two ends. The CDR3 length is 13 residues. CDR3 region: CATSRDLWNEQYF. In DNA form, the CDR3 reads TGTGCCACCAGCAGAGATCTCTGGAACGAGCAGTACTTC.

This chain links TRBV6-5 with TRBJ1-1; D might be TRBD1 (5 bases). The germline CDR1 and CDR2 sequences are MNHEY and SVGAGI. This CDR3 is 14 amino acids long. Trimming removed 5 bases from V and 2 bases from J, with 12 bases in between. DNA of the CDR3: TGTGCCAGCAGTAGAGGGACCGCTAACACTGAAGCTTTCTTT. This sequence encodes CASSRGTANTEAFF.

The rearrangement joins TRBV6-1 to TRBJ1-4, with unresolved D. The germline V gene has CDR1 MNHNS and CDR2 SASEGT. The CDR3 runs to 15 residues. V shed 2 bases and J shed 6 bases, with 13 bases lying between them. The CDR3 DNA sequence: TGTGCCAGCAGTGAAAGGTCAACGGGTTATGAAAAACTGTTTTTT. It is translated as CASSERSTGYEKLFF.